These T cell receptor beta chains were read from a single sample in a study of control samples from healthy donors and cancer patients. Clones were sequenced by immunoSEQ multiplex PCR, and TCRdb holds only the in-frame ones, with some missing. The table records fewer than 100,000 clones, around 80% of them present only once. The material sequenced was blood. These receptors originate from a man between 60 and 75 years old in good health. The CDR3 runs from the conserved cysteine through the conserved F or W. Rows may omit the clone size; those that give it use once, few, many or a size class.

V gene	clone size	J gene	CDR3 protein
TRBV7-6	.	TRBJ2-3	CASSLALGGGSDTQYF
TRBV3-1/TRBV3-2	.	TRBJ2-2	CASSQSAGELFF
TRBV24-1	.	TRBJ2-2	CATSENSGTTNTGELFF
TRBV6-5	.	TRBJ2-7	CASRQGPEQYF
TRBV19	once	TRBJ2-2	CASSIWQGAEELFF
TRBV6-5	.	TRBJ2-3	CASSRGGADTQYF
TRBV2	few	TRBJ1-5	CASRAVSYGNQPQHF
TRBV28	.	TRBJ1-2	CASTDTGGQVPYGYTF
TRBV6-5	.	TRBJ2-5	CASRPPSVRAWEYF
TRBV19	.	TRBJ1-2	CASVRDGIYGYTF
TRBV27	.	TRBJ2-5	CASSYYAGTGGGQETQYF
TRBV7-8	.	TRBJ1-1	CASSHRGLNEAFF
TRBV5-5	.	TRBJ2-1	CASIRTPRGDEQFF
TRBV27	.	TRBJ2-7	CASSPWLAGGEQYF
TRBV12-3/TRBV12-4	once	TRBJ2-1	CASSLSEYNEQFF
TRBV27	.	TRBJ2-7	CASAEGGGAYEQYF
TRBV5-1	.	TRBJ2-7	CASSLAELAGPYEQYF
TRBV10-3	once	TRBJ2-3	CAIRDGTTGDTQYF